This T cell receptor beta chain derives from a study of siplizumab effects on memory and regulatory T cells. Sequenced by immunoSEQ multiplex PCR; TCRdb stores in-frame clones only, minus some. Of more than 85,000 clones detected, 91% appear once; the ten largest clones hold 2.5% to 3%. Study conclusions and caveats: Naive T cells looked more diverse than memory cells, and they looked like major contributors to the alloresponse.

To note about this clone: Its antigen is unidentified.

CDR1 is SNHLY and CDR2 is FYNNEI in the germline V gene. V lost 5 bases to trimming and J lost 11 bases; unmatched junction nucleotides: 11. The CDR3 has 14 amino acids. V gene TRBV2 combines with J gene TRBJ2-1; the match to TRBD2 covers 8 bases. Source material: CD4+ T cells sorted from blood. This receptor was identified in a human donor in good health. Some clones in this sample may be carry-over from other donors' samples. DNA for the CDR3: TGTGCCAGCAGTCCCAGCGGGAGATTAGGGCAGCAGTTCTTC. It yields the protein CASSPSGRLGQQFF.